This is a list of T cell receptor beta chains from one sample in a study of siplizumab effects on memory and regulatory T cells. Method: immunoSEQ multiplex PCR; TCRdb's copy keeps in-frame clones and lacks some. In the table there are 70,000 to 100,000 clones, approximately 93% of which are singletons. Material for sequencing was CD8+ T cells sorted from blood. The receptors shown here come from a human donor in good health. The CDR3 runs from the conserved cysteine through the conserved F or W. Each record gives: V gene, clone size, D gene, J gene, CDR3 protein, CDR3 DNA. D genes are given only for firm matches. Size is omitted from some rows. Given values are once, few, many or a class for expanded clones.

TRBV6-5,NA,NA,TRBJ1-1,CASSYSTANTEAFF,TGTGCCAGCAGTTACTCGACCGCCAACACTGAAGCTTTCTTT
TRBV16,NA,TRBD1,TRBJ1-3,CASSQSARGAGNTIYF,TGTGCCAGCAGCCAATCGGCCAGGGGGGCTGGAAACACCATATATTTT
TRBV18,once,TRBD2,TRBJ2-1,CASPPDRLAGAYNEQFF,TGTGCCAGCCCACCCGACCGACTAGCGGGAGCTTACAATGAGCAGTTCTTC
TRBV4-1,NA,NA,TRBJ2-2,CASSQEPGNTGELFF,TGCGCCAGCAGCCAAGAGCCAGGGAACACCGGGGAGCTGTTTTTT
TRBV4-2,NA,NA,TRBJ1-6,CASSQDALGQGNSPLHF,TGTGCCAGCAGCCAAGATGCCCTGGGGCAGGGGAATTCACCCCTCCACTTT
TRBV27,NA,NA,TRBJ2-7,CASSASFVRGVYEQYF,TGTGCCAGCAGTGCGTCGTTCGTCAGGGGCGTATACGAGCAGTACTTC
TRBV27,once,NA,TRBJ2-7,CASSLSAVSYEQYF,TGTGCCAGCAGTTTATCAGCGGTTTCCTACGAGCAGTACTTC
TRBV18,NA,NA,TRBJ2-7,CASSPAQGMAYEQYF,TGTGCCAGCTCACCAGCTCAAGGAATGGCCTACGAGCAGTACTTC
TRBV5-6,NA,NA,TRBJ2-7,CASSFTSDGSLGQYF,TGTGCCAGCAGTTTCACTTCGGACGGTTCTCTGGGGCAGTACTTC
TRBV27,NA,NA,TRBJ1-1,CASRKSPNTEAFF,TGTGCCAGCAGGAAATCACCGAACACTGAAGCTTTCTTT
TRBV27,NA,NA,TRBJ2-7,CASSQREKGYEQYF,TGTGCCAGCAGCCAAAGAGAAAAGGGCTACGAGCAGTACTTC
TRBV27,NA,NA,TRBJ1-1,CASSLKGFNTEAFF,TGTGCCAGCAGTTTGAAAGGCTTCAACACTGAAGCTTTCTTT
TRBV9,NA,NA,TRBJ2-7,CASSFDSGEQYF,TGTGCCAGCAGCTTTGACAGTGGTGAGCAGTACTTC
TRBV4-1,NA,NA,TRBJ2-2,CASSHLAGELFF,TGCGCCAGCAGCCACCTGGCGGGGGAGCTGTTTTTT
TRBV5-6,NA,NA,TRBJ2-5,CASSLALGQGYSRETQYF,TGTGCCAGCAGCTTGGCGCTTGGGCAGGGGTACTCCCGGGAGACCCAGTACTTC
TRBV30,NA,NA,TRBJ2-7,CAWSLGHHSYEQYF,TGTGCCTGGAGCTTGGGACACCACTCCTACGAGCAGTACTTC
TRBV5-1,NA,NA,TRBJ1-1,CASSFDTDLNTEAFF,TGCGCCAGCAGCTTCGACACCGACCTGAACACTGAAGCTTTCTTT
TRBV2,few,NA,TRBJ1-2,CASSVGRSGYTF,TGTGCCAGCAGTGTGGGAAGGAGTGGCTACACCTTC
TRBV7-8,once,TRBD1,TRBJ2-1,CASSPTGIYNEQFF,TGTGCCAGCTCCCCGACAGGGATATACAATGAGCAGTTCTTC
TRBV7-9,NA,TRBD2,TRBJ2-1,CASSRDSGVHNEQFF,TGTGCCAGCAGCCGAGATAGCGGGGTCCACAATGAGCAGTTCTTC
TRBV7-7,NA,NA,TRBJ2-1,CATSLAIGDEQFF,TGTGCTACCTCTCTAGCGATTGGGGATGAGCAGTTCTTC
TRBV4-1,NA,NA,TRBJ2-1,CASSQADRPNEQFF,TGCGCCAGCAGCCAAGCGGACCGTCCCAATGAGCAGTTCTTC
TRBV19,NA,TRBD2,TRBJ2-3,CATKADAGGPNTQYF,TGTGCCACCAAAGCAGATGCGGGGGGGCCGAATACGCAGTATTTT
TRBV30,once,NA,TRBJ1-1,CAWDRGTPNTEAFF,TGTGCCTGGGATCGCGGGACACCGAACACTGAAGCTTTCTTT
TRBV9,NA,TRBD1,TRBJ2-1,CASSAGYRTPGGEQFF,TGTGCCAGCAGCGCCGGTTACCGGACTCCAGGGGGCGAGCAGTTCTTC
TRBV5-1,once,NA,TRBJ2-7,CASSLAVEGQRSYEQYF,TGCGCCAGCAGCTTGGCCGTGGAGGGACAACGCTCCTACGAGCAGTACTTC
TRBV19,once,TRBD2,TRBJ2-7,CASSILAGGSYEQYF,TGTGCCAGTAGTATCCTGGCGGGAGGGAGCTACGAGCAGTACTTC
TRBV29-1,NA,NA,TRBJ2-1,CSVDSYPNNEQFF,TGCAGCGTTGATTCGTACCCCAACAATGAGCAGTTCTTC
TRBV5-1,NA,NA,TRBJ1-6,CASSTTDGDNSPLHF,TGCGCCAGCAGCACGACCGACGGTGATAATTCACCCCTCCACTTT
TRBV11-2,NA,NA,TRBJ1-6,CASSPHKGLNSPLHF,TGTGCCAGCAGCCCACATAAGGGATTAAATTCACCCCTCCACTTT
TRBV27,NA,NA,TRBJ2-7,CATSAGSDEQYF,TGTGCCACTTCCGCGGGATCTGACGAGCAGTACTTC
TRBV19,NA,NA,TRBJ2-7,CASSFGSYEQYF,TGTGCCAGTAGTTTTGGGTCCTACGAGCAGTACTTC
TRBV19,once,TRBD1,TRBJ1-1,CASSTRRQGVNTEAFF,TGTGCCAGTAGTACCCGTCGACAGGGGGTGAACACTGAAGCTTTCTTT
TRBV5-5,NA,NA,TRBJ1-2,CASSLISDGYNYGYTF,TGTGCCAGCAGCTTGATCTCGGACGGGTATAACTATGGCTACACCTTC
TRBV4-1,NA,NA,TRBJ1-5,CASSQETANQPQHF,TGCGCCAGCAGCCAAGAAACAGCTAATCAGCCCCAGCATTTT
TRBV7-9,NA,TRBD1,TRBJ2-2,CASSLDYQRTGQEELFF,TGTGCCAGCAGCTTAGATTACCAACGGACAGGGCAGGAGGAGCTGTTTTTT
TRBV25-1,NA,TRBD2,TRBJ2-1,CASSEWASGGPYNEQFF,TGTGCCAGCAGTGAATGGGCTAGCGGGGGTCCTTACAATGAGCAGTTCTTC
TRBV6-6,NA,NA,TRBJ2-5,CASSYSLGQETQYF,TGTGCCAGCAGTTACTCTCTCGGACAAGAGACCCAGTACTTC
TRBV27,NA,TRBD2,TRBJ2-3,CASSLGLAASTDTQYF,TGTGCCAGCAGTTTAGGACTAGCGGCTAGCACAGATACGCAGTATTTT
TRBV6-5,NA,NA,TRBJ1-2,CASSYDRLYGYTF,TGTGCCAGCAGTTACGACAGGCTCTATGGCTACACCTTC
TRBV7-9,NA,TRBD1,TRBJ2-2,CASESGQGDTGELFF,TGTGCCAGCGAGTCTGGACAGGGAGACACCGGGGAGCTGTTTTTT
TRBV20-1,once,NA,TRBJ1-2,CSARDSGGYTF,TGCAGTGCTAGAGATTCGGGCGGCTACACCTTC
TRBV9,NA,NA,TRBJ1-1,CASSPWTATNTEAFF,TGTGCCAGCAGCCCTTGGACAGCTACGAACACTGAAGCTTTCTTT
TRBV15,NA,NA,TRBJ2-5,CATSSSWGAAETQYF,TGTGCCACCAGCAGCAGCTGGGGGGCAGCGGAGACCCAGTACTTC
TRBV11-2,NA,NA,TRBJ1-2,CASSLDPGPGSYGYTF,TGTGCCAGCAGCTTAGATCCTGGACCAGGCTCCTATGGCTACACCTTC
TRBV7-8,NA,NA,TRBJ1-5,CASQGFSNQPQHF,TGTGCCAGCCAGGGTTTCAGCAATCAGCCCCAGCATTTT
TRBV15,NA,TRBD2,TRBJ2-2,CATSSGHPAGALTGELFF,TGTGCCACCAGCAGTGGACATCCAGCGGGGGCCCTCACCGGGGAGCTGTTTTTT
TRBV6-4,many,NA,TRBJ2-3,CASSESGSTDTQYF,TGTGCCAGCAGTGAAAGCGGGAGCACAGATACGCAGTATTTT
TRBV4-1,few,TRBD1,TRBJ1-2,CASSHRQGMDSGYTF,TGCGCCAGCAGCCATCGACAGGGGATGGATTCTGGCTACACCTTC
TRBV5-4,NA,NA,TRBJ1-2,CASSPSARDIIRGYTF,TGTGCCAGCAGCCCGTCCGCACGGGATATTATCAGAGGCTACACCTTC
TRBV7-7,NA,NA,TRBJ2-7,CASSSSGSSEQYF,TGTGCTAGCAGCTCTTCCGGATCCTCCGAGCAGTACTTC
TRBV27,once,TRBD1,TRBJ1-2,CASGDRGYGYTF,TGTGCCAGCGGAGACAGGGGGTATGGCTACACCTTC
TRBV7-9,NA,TRBD2,TRBJ2-1,CASSPESGIHEQFF,TGTGCCAGCAGTCCCGAAAGCGGGATTCATGAGCAGTTCTTC
TRBV7-9,NA,NA,TRBJ2-3,CASSLYGNPTDTQYF,TGTGCCAGCAGCTTATACGGGAACCCCACAGATACGCAGTATTTT
TRBV7-3,NA,NA,TRBJ2-1,CASSPGLEYNEQFF,TGTGCCAGCAGCCCCGGACTCGAATACAATGAGCAGTTCTTC
TRBV11-3,NA,TRBD2,TRBJ2-3,CASSLPGTMVGTDTQYF,TGTGCCAGCAGCTTACCTGGGACTATGGTCGGGACGGATACGCAGTATTTT
TRBV19,NA,TRBD2,TRBJ2-3,CASSAPAGTRPDTQYF,TGTGCCAGTAGTGCCCCGGCCGGGACTAGACCAGATACGCAGTATTTT